This is a list of T cell receptor beta chains from one sample in a study of memory CD4+ T cells and cytomegalovirus serostatus. Sequencing used immunoSEQ multiplex PCR; TCRdb keeps in-frame clones, though not all of them. The sample consists of some 59,000 clones, more than 75% of them appearing once. The sequencing input was memory CD4+ T cells from blood. The receptors originated from an adult in good health and CMV-seronegative. Each CDR3 is given with its conserved first and last residue.

CDR3: CASSSLGGHFGNTIYF
length: 16
V: TRBV11-2
J: TRBJ1-3

CDR3: CASSLGTAGGNEQFF
length: 15
V: TRBV11-2
J: TRBJ2-1

CDR3: CASSDLGAGELFF
length: 13
V: TRBV2
J: TRBJ2-2

CDR3: CASSQTPGPNNEQFF
length: 15
V: TRBV9
J: TRBJ2-1

CDR3: CASSPGEGASPLHF
length: 14
V: TRBV5-4
J: TRBJ1-6

CDR3: CASRYREGNEQFF
length: 13
V: TRBV27
J: TRBJ2-1

CDR3: CASSLDRGRTGELFF
length: 15
V: TRBV5-1
J: TRBJ2-2

CDR3: CATSRASNTEAFF
length: 13
V: TRBV15
J: TRBJ1-1

CDR3: CASSSRRRMNTEAFF
length: 15
V: TRBV14
J: TRBJ1-1

CDR3: CASSEGGPTGELFF
length: 14
V: TRBV2
J: TRBJ2-2

CDR3: CASSGTSWAQYF
length: 12
V: TRBV6-5
J: TRBJ2-5

CDR3: CASSLVGRGTGELFF
length: 15
V: TRBV7-2
J: TRBJ2-2

CDR3: CASSSVSGKYEQYF
length: 14
V: TRBV11-2
J: TRBJ2-7

CDR3: CASSALGRLFF
length: 11
V: TRBV2
J: TRBJ1-4

CDR3: CASSTTKDGLGYTF
length: 14
V: TRBV19
J: TRBJ1-2

CDR3: CASSFTPGDQPQHF
length: 14
V: TRBV7-2
J: TRBJ1-5

CDR3: CASSSGQMWGSYEQYF
length: 16
V: TRBV18
J: TRBJ2-7

CDR3: CASSPAPLRGYTF
length: 13
V: TRBV18
J: TRBJ1-2

CDR3: CASSDLAGGETGELFF
length: 16
V: TRBV9
J: TRBJ2-2

CDR3: CASSLDRVSAEAFF
length: 14
V: TRBV2
J: TRBJ1-1

CDR3: CASSPGGLTDTQYF
length: 14
V: TRBV5-8
J: TRBJ2-3

CDR3: CASSLGGSLEQFF
length: 13
V: TRBV5-1
J: TRBJ2-1

CDR3: CASSPKGGQGAGEQYF
length: 16
V: TRBV27
J: TRBJ2-7

CDR3: CASSRGDRGPTEAFF
length: 15
V: TRBV5-1
J: TRBJ1-1

CDR3: CASSTPRQGMNTEAFF
length: 16
V: TRBV7-8
J: TRBJ1-1

CDR3: CASKSGTVNQPQHF
length: 14
V: TRBV2
J: TRBJ1-5

CDR3: CASSPDRGSAYEQYF
length: 15
V: TRBV5-1
J: TRBJ2-7

CDR3: CASSEWSETSGSNEQYF
length: 17
V: TRBV6-1
J: TRBJ2-7

CDR3: CASSVGQGVAETQYF
length: 15
V: TRBV6-1
J: TRBJ2-5

CDR3: CASSLAPTYEQYF
length: 13
V: TRBV5-1
J: TRBJ2-7

CDR3: CATSPQGQRETQYF
length: 14
V: TRBV15
J: TRBJ2-5

CDR3: CASSAGSGVGYEQYF
length: 15
V: TRBV2
J: TRBJ2-7

CDR3: CASARGGTYNEQFF
length: 14
V: TRBV11-3
J: TRBJ2-1

CDR3: CAIRGTGMPGNTIYF
length: 15
V: TRBV10-3
J: TRBJ1-3

CDR3: CASSRGLGRTGELFF
length: 15
V: TRBV2
J: TRBJ2-2

CDR3: CASSYQNPGEAFF
length: 13
V: TRBV6-6
J: TRBJ1-1

CDR3: CAISRGTGAADSPLHF
length: 16
V: TRBV10-3
J: TRBJ1-6